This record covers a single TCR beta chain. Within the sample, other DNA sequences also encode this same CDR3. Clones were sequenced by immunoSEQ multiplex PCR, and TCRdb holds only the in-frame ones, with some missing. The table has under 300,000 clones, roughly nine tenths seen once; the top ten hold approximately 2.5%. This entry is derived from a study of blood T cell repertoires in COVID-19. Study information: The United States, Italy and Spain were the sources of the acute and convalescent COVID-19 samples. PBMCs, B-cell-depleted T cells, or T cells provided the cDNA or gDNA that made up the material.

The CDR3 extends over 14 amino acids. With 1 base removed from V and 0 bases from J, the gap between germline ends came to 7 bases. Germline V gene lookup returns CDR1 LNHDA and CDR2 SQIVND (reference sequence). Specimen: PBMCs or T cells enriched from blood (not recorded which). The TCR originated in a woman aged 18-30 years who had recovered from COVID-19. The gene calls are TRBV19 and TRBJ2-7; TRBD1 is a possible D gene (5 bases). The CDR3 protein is CASSIAGSSYEQYF. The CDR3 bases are TGTGCCAGTAGTATAGCAGGGTCCTCCTACGAGCAGTACTTC.